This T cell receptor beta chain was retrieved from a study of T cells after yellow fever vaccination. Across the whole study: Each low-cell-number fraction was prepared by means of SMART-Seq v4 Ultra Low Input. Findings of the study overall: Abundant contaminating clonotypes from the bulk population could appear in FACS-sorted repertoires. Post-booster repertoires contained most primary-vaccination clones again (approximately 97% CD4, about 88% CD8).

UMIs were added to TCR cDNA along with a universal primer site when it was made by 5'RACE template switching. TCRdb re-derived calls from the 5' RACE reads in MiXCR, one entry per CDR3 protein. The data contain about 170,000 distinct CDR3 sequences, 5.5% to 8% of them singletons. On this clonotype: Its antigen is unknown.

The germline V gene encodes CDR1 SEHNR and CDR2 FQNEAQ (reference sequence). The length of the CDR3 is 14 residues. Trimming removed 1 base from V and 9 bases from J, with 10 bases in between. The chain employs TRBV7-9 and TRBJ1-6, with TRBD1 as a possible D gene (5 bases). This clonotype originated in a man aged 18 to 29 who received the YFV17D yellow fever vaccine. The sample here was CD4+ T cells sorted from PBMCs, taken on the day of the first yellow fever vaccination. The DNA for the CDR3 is TGTGCCAGCAGCTTAGAGGGGACGGCTTCACCCCTCCACTTT. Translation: CASSLEGTASPLHF.